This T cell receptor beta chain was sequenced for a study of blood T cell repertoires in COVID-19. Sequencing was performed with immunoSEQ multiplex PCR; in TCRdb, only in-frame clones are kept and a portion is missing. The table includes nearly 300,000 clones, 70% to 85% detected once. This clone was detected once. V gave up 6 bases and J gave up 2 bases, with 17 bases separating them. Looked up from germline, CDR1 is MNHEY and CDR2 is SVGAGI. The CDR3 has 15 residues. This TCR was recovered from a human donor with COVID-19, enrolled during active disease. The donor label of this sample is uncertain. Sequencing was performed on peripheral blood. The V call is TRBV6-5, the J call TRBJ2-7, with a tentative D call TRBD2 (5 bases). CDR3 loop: CASRPPVGGAYEQYF. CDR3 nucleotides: TGTGCCAGCAGGCCCCCCGTCGGAGGAGCCTACGAGCAGTACTTC.